This T cell receptor (beta chain) was profiled in a study of tumor-infiltrating lymphocytes in localized non-small cell lung cancer. Sequenced by immunoSEQ multiplex PCR; TCRdb stores in-frame clones only, minus some. The sample carries thousands of clones, 60% to 75% recorded once. Deletions cut 1 base from V and 2 bases from J, with 8 bases between. Germline loops: CDR1 LNHNV, CDR2 YYDKDF (reference sequence). This CDR3 region has 14 residues. Sequencing used uninvolved lung tissue not adjacent to the tumor. The chain joins TRBV15 to TRBJ2-5; D is ambiguous. The TCR was taken from a human donor with non-small cell lung cancer. CDR3 sequence: CATSRGPEQETQYF. In nucleotides, the CDR3 is TGTGCCACCAGCAGAGGACCGGAACAAGAGACCCAGTACTTC.